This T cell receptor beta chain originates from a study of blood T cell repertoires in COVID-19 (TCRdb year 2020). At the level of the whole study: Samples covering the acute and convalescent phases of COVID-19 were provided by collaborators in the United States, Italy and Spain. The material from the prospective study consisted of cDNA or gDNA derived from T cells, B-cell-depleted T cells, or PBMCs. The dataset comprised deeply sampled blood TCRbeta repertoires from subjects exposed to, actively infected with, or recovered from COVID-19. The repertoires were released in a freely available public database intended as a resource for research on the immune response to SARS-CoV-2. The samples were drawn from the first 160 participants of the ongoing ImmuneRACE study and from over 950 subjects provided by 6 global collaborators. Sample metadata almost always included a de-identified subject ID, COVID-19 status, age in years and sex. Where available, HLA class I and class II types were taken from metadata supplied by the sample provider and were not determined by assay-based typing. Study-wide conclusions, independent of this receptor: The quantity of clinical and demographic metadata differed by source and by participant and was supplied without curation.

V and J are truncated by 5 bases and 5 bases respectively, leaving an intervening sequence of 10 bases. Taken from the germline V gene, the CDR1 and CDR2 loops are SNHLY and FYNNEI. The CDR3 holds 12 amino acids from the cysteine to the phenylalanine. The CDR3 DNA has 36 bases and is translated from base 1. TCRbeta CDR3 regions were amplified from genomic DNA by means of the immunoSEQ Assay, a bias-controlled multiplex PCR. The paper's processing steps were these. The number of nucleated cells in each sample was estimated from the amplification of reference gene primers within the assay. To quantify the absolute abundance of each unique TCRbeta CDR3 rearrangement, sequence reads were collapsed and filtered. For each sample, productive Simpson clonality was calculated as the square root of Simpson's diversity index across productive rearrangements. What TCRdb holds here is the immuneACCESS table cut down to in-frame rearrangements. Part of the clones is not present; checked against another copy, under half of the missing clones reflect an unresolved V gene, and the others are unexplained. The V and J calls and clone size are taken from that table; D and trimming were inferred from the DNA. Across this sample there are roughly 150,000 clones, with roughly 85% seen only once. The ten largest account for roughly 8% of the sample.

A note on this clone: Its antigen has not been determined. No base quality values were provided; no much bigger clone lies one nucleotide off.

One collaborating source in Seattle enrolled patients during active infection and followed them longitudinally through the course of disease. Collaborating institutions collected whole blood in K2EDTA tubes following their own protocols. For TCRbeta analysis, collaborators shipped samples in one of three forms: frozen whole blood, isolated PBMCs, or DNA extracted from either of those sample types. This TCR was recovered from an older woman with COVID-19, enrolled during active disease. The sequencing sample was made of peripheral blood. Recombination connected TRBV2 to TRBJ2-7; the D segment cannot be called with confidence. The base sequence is TGTGCCAGCAGTCGGTTCGGTGACGAGCAGTACTTC. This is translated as CASSRFGDEQYF.